Shown below are 9 T cell receptor beta chains from a single sample sequenced in a study of molecular identifiers for immune sequencing clone quantification. Using its own MiXCR run on the PCR reads, TCRdb lists one record per CDR3 protein. The table includes about 630,000 distinct CDR3 sequences, approximately 24% detected once. The sequencing sample was made of naive CD8+ T cells from blood, with Jurkat cell RNA spiked in. Subset in this sample: FACS-sorted CD8+CD4-CCR7+CD45RA+ naive T cells. The source is a human donor in good health. Some libraries in this study had Jurkat cell RNA spiked in.

This clonotype has more than one count but fewer than ten. In DNA, the CDR3 is TGTGCCAGCACCGGGACAGGGGATAACTATGGCTACACCTTC. Its translation: CASTGTGDNYGYTF. This chain links TRBV6-2 or TRBV6-3 with TRBJ1-2; 10 bases match TRBD1. Trimming removed 7 bases from V and 1 base from J; junction bases left unmatched: 3. The CDR3 has 14 amino acids. The germline gives CDR1 MNHEY, CDR2 SVGEGT.

The J gene is TRBJ2-2, the V gene TRBV11-2, with 9 nucleotides matching TRBD2. The CDR3 length is 16 residues. V lost 2 bases to trimming and J lost 4 bases; unmatched junction nucleotides: 5. CDR1 is SGHAT, CDR2 FQNNGV, per germline. The CDR3 region is CASSLFILAGTGELFF. The CDR3, as DNA: TGTGCCAGCAGCTTATTTATACTAGCGGGCACCGGGGAGCTGTTTTTT.

The sample holds many counts of this clonotype. The V call is TRBV7-9, the J call TRBJ2-3; D might be TRBD2 (5 bases). Germline CDR1 SEHNR, CDR2 FQNEAQ (reference sequence). The germline V and J ends were trimmed by 3 bases and 6 bases, with 19 bases remaining between them. The CDR3 runs 16 residues. This CDR3 is CASSFTGLESSDTQYF. Written as DNA, the CDR3 is TGTGCCAGCAGCTTTACCGGACTGGAGAGTTCGGATACGCAGTATTTT.

This clonotype was recorded many times. J is TRBJ2-3 and V is TRBV7-9, with 8 bases that match TRBD2. V gave up 4 bases and J gave up 2 bases; unmatched junction bases: 11. The CDR3 extends over 17 amino acids. Germline V CDR1 and CDR2: SEHNR, FQNEAQ (reference sequence). The CDR3 loop reads CASSYSGAGGYTDTQYF. The CDR3 DNA reads TGTGCCAGCAGCTACAGCGGGGCGGGAGGATACACAGATACGCAGTATTTT.

V is TRBV12-3 or TRBV12-4 and J is TRBJ2-1, with TRBD2 identical over 7 bases. The CDR3 totals 15 residues. Trimming removed 6 bases from V and 10 bases from J; junction bases left unmatched: 15. Written as DNA, the CDR3 is TGTGCCAGCAGCTCCGGACCACCCGGGGGAGGGGAGCAGTTCTTC. It specifies CASSSGPPGGGEQFF.

As concerns this clonotype: One base away lies a much larger clone, so this may be a sequencing read error. The final CDR3 position lacks the conserved phenylalanine or tryptophan, pointing to a likely read error. CDR3 region: CASSYSSYGGAYGYTS. As DNA, the CDR3 is TGTGCCAGCAGTTACTCGTCTTACGGCGGCGCCTATGGCTACACCTCC. The V call is TRBV6-5, the J call TRBJ1-2; D gene uncertain. Germline lookup yields CDR1 MNHEY and CDR2 SVGAGI. The length of the CDR3 is 16 residues. The V and J ends lost 0 bases and 4 bases respectively, with 15 bases between them.

This chain connects TRBV7-9 to TRBJ1-1, with 7 bases that match TRBD1. This CDR3 region has 16 residues. The trim removed 8 bases at V and 3 bases at J, leaving 15 bases unmatched. In germline, CDR1 is SEHNR, CDR2 FQNEAQ (reference sequence). CDR3 region: CASGPKTGKGYTEAFF. For the CDR3, the DNA is TGTGCCAGCGGCCCTAAGACAGGGAAGGGGTACACTGAAGCTTTCTTT.

There are many counts of this clonotype. The V gene is TRBV6-5, the J gene TRBJ1-5, with D possibly matching TRBD1 (5 bases). Deletions cut 5 bases from V and 0 bases from J, with 8 bases between. Germline values: CDR1 MNHEY, CDR2 SVGAGI. The CDR3 is made up of 14 amino acids. The CDR3 DNA sequence: TGTGCCAGCAGTGACAGCTATAGCAATCAGCCCCAGCATTTT. Residues: CASSDSYSNQPQHF.

The sample holds many counts of this clonotype. The chain joins TRBV24-1 to TRBJ2-3; 9 positions match TRBD1. Trimming removed 4 bases from V and 8 bases from J; junction bases left unmatched: 6. Germline assignment: CDR1 KGHDR and CDR2 SFDVKD. CDR3 length: 14 amino acids. The CDR3 coding sequence is TGTGCCACCAGTGACCCGACAGGGGGTGGTACGCAGTATTTT. This encodes CATSDPTGGGTQYF.